The 17 T cell receptor beta chains below were found in one sample sequenced in a study of blood T cell repertoires in COVID-19. Libraries were prepared by immunoSEQ multiplex PCR; TCRdb keeps only in-frame clonotypes and omits some of them. The sample lists fewer than 250,000 clones, approximately 84% occurring once. Sample: PBMCs or T cells enriched from blood (not recorded which). The receptor source for this set is a woman in her twenties or thirties who had recovered from COVID-19.

The chain has TRBV12-2 and TRBJ2-5; the table's D call, TRBD2, has no DNA check behind it. TRBV12-2 constitutes a pseudogene. The CDR3 contains 15 residues. The CDR3 loop reads CASRLGGSEEETQYF. DNA of the CDR3: TGTGCAAGTCGCTTGGGGGGGAGTGAGGAAGAGACCCAGTACTTC.

The chain employs TRBV24-1 and TRBJ2-1; TRBD2 matches 10 bases. With 2 bases clipped from V and 12 bases from J, the junction kept 12 bases outside the gene matches. The CDR3 extends over 16 amino acids. Germline loops: CDR1 KGHDR, CDR2 SFDVKD. CDR3 sequence reads: CATSDWAASGSPMQFF. DNA for the CDR3: TGTGCCACCAGTGATTGGGCGGCTAGCGGGAGCCCCATGCAGTTCTTC.

The genes are TRBV4-1 and TRBJ2-1, with D possibly matching TRBD1 (6 bases). V was cut by 3 bases and J by 4 bases, with 13 bases left in between. The CDR3 loop spans 15 amino acids. Germline values: CDR1 MGHRA, CDR2 YSYEKL. The DNA of the CDR3 is TGCGCCAGCAGCCACCCGGGACAAGTTTACAATGAGCAGTTCTTC. Translation: CASSHPGQVYNEQFF.

The V and J genes are TRBV28 and TRBJ2-7; possibly TRBD1 for D (6 bases). Trimming cost V 5 bases and J 2 bases, with 16 bases left between them. The CDR3 is 15 residues long. The germline gives CDR1 MDHEN, CDR2 SYDVKM. The CDR3 region is CASSQRTVGAYEQYF. In DNA, the CDR3 is TGTGCCAGCAGTCAAAGGACAGTGGGGGCCTACGAGCAGTACTTC.

This chain joins TRBV5-5 and TRBJ1-2; 10 positions agree with TRBD1. This CDR3 spans 17 amino acids. Looked up from germline, CDR1 is SGHKS and CDR2 is YYEKEE (reference sequence). V gave up 1 base and J gave up 8 bases; unmatched junction bases: 14. The CDR3: CASSLFGTGEVLGGYTF. For the CDR3, the DNA is TGTGCCAGCAGCTTGTTTGGGACAGGGGAGGTCCTGGGCGGCTACACCTTC. The whole variable domain, remainder taken from reference TRBV5-5 and TRBJ1-2, is DAGVTQSPTHLIKTRGQQVTLRCSPISGHKSVSWYQQVLGQGPQFIFQYYEKEERGRGNFPDRFSARQFPNYSSELNVNALLLGDSALYLCASSLFGTGEVLGGYTFGSGTRLTVV.

The chain carries TRBV28 and TRBJ2-7; weak D call: TRBD2 (6 bases). The V and J ends lost 3 bases and 1 base respectively, with 7 bases between them. The germline gives CDR1 MDHEN, CDR2 SYDVKM. The CDR3 runs 13 residues. CDR3 loop: CASSLGGSYEQYF. The CDR3 DNA is TGTGCCAGCAGTTTGGGGGGATCCTACGAGCAGTACTTC.

This rearrangement joins TRBV12-3 or TRBV12-4 to TRBJ1-6, with 10 bases matching TRBD1. V lost 4 bases to trimming and J lost 10 bases; unmatched junction nucleotides: 1. The CDR3 totals 13 residues. CDR3 region: CASSSTGGSPLHF. In nucleotides, the CDR3 is TGTGCCAGCAGTTCGACAGGGGGCTCACCCCTCCACTTT.

The chain recombines TRBV24-1 with TRBJ1-4; possible D gene TRBD1, 5 bases. The germline V gene has CDR1 KGHDR and CDR2 SFDVKD. With 2 bases removed from V and 0 bases from J, the gap between germline ends came to 12 bases. CDR3 length equals 17 residues. CDR3 protein: CATSDSGGISTNEKLFF. In DNA, the CDR3 is TGTGCCACCAGTGATTCGGGGGGAATATCAACTAATGAAAAACTGTTTTTT.

The chain recombines TRBV7-9 with TRBJ2-7; 11 positions match TRBD1. The CDR3 totals 14 residues. Germline CDR1 and CDR2: SEHNR and FQNEAQ (reference sequence). V lost 2 bases, J lost 6 bases, and 3 bases stayed unmatched. The CDR3 protein is CASSLRTGGFEQYF. In DNA, the CDR3 is TGTGCCAGCAGCTTACGGACAGGGGGCTTCGAGCAGTACTTC. The full variable domain, its missing parts supplied by reference TRBV7-9 and TRBJ2-7, is DTGVSQNPRHKITKRGQNVTFRCDPISEHNRLYWYRQTLGQGPEFLTYFQNEAQLEKSRLLSDRFSAERPKGSFSTLEIQRTEQGDSAMYLCASSLRTGGFEQYFGPGTRLTVT.

The rearrangement uses TRBV19 and TRBJ1-5; D is possibly TRBD1 (5 bases). This CDR3 comprises 13 residues. Germline lookup yields CDR1 LNHDA and CDR2 SQIVND (reference sequence). V dropped 7 bases and J dropped 6 bases, with 13 bases sitting between them. CDR3 in amino acids: CASIGQGAQPQHF. The CDR3 coding sequence is TGTGCCAGTATTGGGCAGGGCGCTCAGCCCCAGCATTTT.

The chain joins TRBV19 to TRBJ1-1, with D hard to call. This CDR3 region has 14 residues. V lost 0 bases, J lost 8 bases, and 13 bases lay in between. The germline CDR1 and CDR2 sequences are LNHDA and SQIVND (reference sequence). CDR3 region: CASSIDSGHREAFF. CDR3 DNA sequence: TGTGCCAGTAGTATAGATTCTGGGCACCGGGAAGCTTTCTTT.

This clone was seen a few times. CDR3 residues: CATQRVGGWEQFF. The CDR3 bases are TGTGCCACCCAGCGAGTGGGGGGATGGGAGCAGTTCTTC. The chain joins TRBV25-1 to TRBJ2-1, with D tentatively TRBD2 (6 bases). Trimming left V 10 bases short and J 10 bases short, with 20 bases between. The length of the CDR3 is 13 residues. Germline V gives CDR1 MGHDK, CDR2 SYGVNS.

The V gene is TRBV6-5, the J gene TRBJ2-5; no firm D call. Trimming cost V 0 bases and J 5 bases, with 10 bases left between them. Germline assignment: CDR1 MNHEY and CDR2 SVGAGI. CDR3 length equals 14 residues. In DNA, the CDR3 is TGTGCCAGCAGTTACTCAGACTTGCGGGAGACCCAGTACTTC. As protein: CASSYSDLRETQYF.

The chain links TRBV6-5 to TRBJ1-1; a weak D match, TRBD1 (6 bases). CDR1 is MNHEY, CDR2 SVGAGI, per germline. Trimming pared 2 bases from V and 0 bases from J, leaving 13 bases between. The CDR3 sequence is 16 residues long. Here the CDR3 reads CASSYVQGPMNTEAFF. Written as DNA, the CDR3 is TGTGCCAGCAGTTACGTCCAGGGGCCTATGAACACTGAAGCTTTCTTT.

This clone has just a few counts. CDR3 loop: CASSRQGPSYEQYF. The CDR3 region has the DNA TGTGCCAGCAGTCGACAGGGCCCTTCCTACGAGCAGTACTTC. The chain has TRBV6-2 or TRBV6-3 and TRBJ2-7; 7 positions agree with TRBD1. CDR1 is MNHEY and CDR2 is SVGEGT in the germline V gene. CDR3 length: 14 residues. J was trimmed by 1 base and V by 5 bases; bases with no gene match: 5.

V and J are TRBV7-9 and TRBJ1-6, with D tentatively TRBD1 (5 bases). The CDR3 length is 13 residues. The germline gives CDR1 SEHNR, CDR2 FQNEAQ (reference sequence). The V and J ends lost 6 bases and 10 bases respectively, with 13 bases between them. CDR3 DNA sequence: TGTGCCAGCAGGGGGCCGATCGGATCACCCCTCCACTTT. It translates to CASRGPIGSPLHF.

The chain combines TRBV4-1 with TRBJ2-7; a weak D match, TRBD2 (5 bases). The CDR3 spans 12 residues. The germline V and J ends were trimmed by 8 bases and 1 base, with 9 bases remaining between them. Germline assignment: CDR1 MGHRA and CDR2 YSYEKL. CDR3 region: CASRGPSYEQYF. CDR3 coding DNA: TGCGCCAGCCGAGGGCCGTCCTACGAGCAGTACTTC.